The 14 T cell receptor beta chains below come from one sample, sequenced in a study of CD8 T cells in Susac syndrome. An input of about 0.45 to 1 ug of RNA was subjected to reverse transcription using random hexamers. Each CDR3 protein gets one entry after TCRdb re-called the immunoSEQ multiplex PCR reads with MiXCR. The sample holds about 180,000 distinct CDR3 sequences, about 94% seen once. The sample taken for sequencing was CD4+ T cells from PBMCs. These receptors originate from a human donor with multiple sclerosis.

The chain couples TRBV20-1 to TRBJ1-5, with a tentative D call TRBD1 (6 bases). The CDR3 is 12 residues long. CDR1 is DFQATT and CDR2 is SNEGSKA in the germline V gene (reference sequence). With 5 bases removed from V and 5 bases from J, the gap between germline ends came to 10 bases. CDR3 coding DNA: TGCAGTGCTTGGAGGGGGGATCAGCCCCAGCATTTT. It yields the protein CSAWRGDQPQHF.

This chain joins TRBV3-1 and TRBJ2-7, with D perhaps TRBD1 (6 bases). The germline CDR1 and CDR2 sequences are LGHDT and YNNKEL (reference sequence). The CDR3 contains 15 residues. V was clipped by 7 bases and J by 0 bases, with 16 bases between them. The CDR3 region is CASTMTGKSSYEQYF. In DNA, the CDR3 is TGTGCCAGCACCATGACAGGAAAAAGCTCCTACGAGCAGTACTTC.

The chain employs TRBV20-1 and TRBJ2-5; D is perhaps TRBD1 (6 bases). Trimming removed 8 bases from V and 5 bases from J, with 15 bases in between. Germline CDR1 reads DFQATT; CDR2 reads SNEGSKA (reference sequence). The CDR3 runs to 12 residues. The CDR3 DNA reads TGCAGTTTATACAGGGCCCCCGAGACCCAGTACTTC. Its protein is CSLYRAPETQYF.

The V and J genes are TRBV9 and TRBJ1-1; the D is unclear. The length of the CDR3 is 15 residues. From germline, CDR1 is SGDLS and CDR2 YYNGEE. The V end lost 3 bases, the J end lost 2 bases, and 14 bases lay between the germline ends. CDR3 region: CASSADVTGNTEAFF. The CDR3 DNA sequence: TGTGCCAGCAGCGCAGACGTGACCGGAAACACTGAAGCTTTCTTT.

The chain employs TRBV12-3 or TRBV12-4 and TRBJ2-7; D not resolved. V lost 0 bases, J lost 2 bases, and 8 bases lay in between. There are 14 residues in the CDR3. This chain's CDR3 is CASSLAGPTYEQYF. For the CDR3, the DNA is TGTGCCAGCAGTTTAGCCGGGCCAACCTACGAGCAGTACTTC.

The chain is built from TRBV30 and TRBJ1-6, with D perhaps matching TRBD1 (5 bases). Germline V lookup: CDR1 GTSNPN, CDR2 SVGIG (reference sequence). The CDR3 is made up of 17 amino acids. Trimming pared 3 bases from V and 9 bases from J, leaving 24 bases between. The CDR3 bases are TGTGCCTGGAGGACGCAACAGGCTCATTCGGGAATTTCACCCCTCCACTTT. It codes for CAWRTQQAHSGISPLHF.

The V call is TRBV29-1, the J call TRBJ2-7; maybe TRBD1 (5 bases). V lost 5 bases to trimming and J lost 3 bases, with 14 bases between them. The CDR3 contains 13 residues. Germline loops: CDR1 SQVTM, CDR2 ANQGSEA. CDR3 DNA sequence: TGCAGCGTTAGTCAGGGCCCCAACTACGAGCAGTACTTC. It specifies CSVSQGPNYEQYF.

J is TRBJ2-7 and V is TRBV9; D is ambiguous. The germline gives CDR1 SGDLS, CDR2 YYNGEE. V was clipped by 3 bases and J by 0 bases, with 10 bases between them. This CDR3 has 14 amino acids. The CDR3 spells CASSGQINSYEQYF. The CDR3 nucleotides read TGTGCCAGCAGCGGGCAGATTAACTCCTACGAGCAGTACTTC.

The rearrangement links TRBV15 to TRBJ2-7; a weak D match, TRBD2 (6 bases). Germline CDR1 is LNHNV and CDR2 is YYDKDF (reference sequence). The V end lost 0 bases, the J end lost 3 bases, and 9 bases lay between the germline ends. This CDR3 comprises 14 residues. The CDR3 sequence: CATSRDRGLYEQYF. The CDR3 DNA reads as TGTGCCACCAGCAGAGATAGGGGACTCTACGAGCAGTACTTC.

CDR3 region: CSGLISTGNTEAFF. The CDR3 DNA follows: TGCAGCGGGCTCATATCGACAGGGAACACTGAAGCTTTCTTT. V is TRBV29-1 and J is TRBJ1-1, with D possibly matching TRBD1 (6 bases). Germline CDR1 is SQVTM and CDR2 is ANQGSEA. The germline V and J ends were trimmed by 7 bases and 1 base, with 16 bases remaining between them. There are 14 residues in the CDR3.

This chain joins TRBV29-1 and TRBJ2-1, with D hard to call. The germline gives CDR1 SQVTM, CDR2 ANQGSEA. The CDR3 has 10 residues. The V and J ends lost 4 bases and 15 bases respectively, with 13 bases between them. The CDR3 DNA is TGCAGCGTTGGAGACCGTACACCGTTCTTC. The encoded protein is CSVGDRTPFF.

CDR3 amino acids: CASSQSVIRTETQYF. The CDR3 nucleotides are TGTGCCAGCAGCCAATCAGTGATCCGGACGGAGACCCAGTACTTC. The chain employs TRBV14 and TRBJ2-5; D ambiguous. Germline V gives CDR1 SGHDN, CDR2 FVKESK. CDR3 length equals 15 residues. V was cut by 2 bases and J by 5 bases, with 15 bases left in between.

This sequence joins TRBV29-1 and TRBJ1-2; D call uncertain. V lost 3 bases to trimming and J lost 3 bases, with 17 bases between them. The CDR3 covers 15 residues. Germline loops: CDR1 SQVTM, CDR2 ANQGSEA. The CDR3 DNA follows: TGCAGCGTTGACCACCCCGGGGTTTTGGACTATGGCTACACCTTC. Amino acid sequence: CSVDHPGVLDYGYTF.

This chain connects TRBV11-2 to TRBJ2-5; possibly TRBD2 for D (5 bases). V gave up 5 bases and J gave up 7 bases, with 11 bases separating them. The CDR3 is made up of 12 amino acids. Germline CDR1 is SGHAT and CDR2 is FQNNGV. The CDR3 nucleotides read TGTGCCAGCAGCCAACTCCGGGGGACCCAGTACTTC. Protein: CASSQLRGTQYF.